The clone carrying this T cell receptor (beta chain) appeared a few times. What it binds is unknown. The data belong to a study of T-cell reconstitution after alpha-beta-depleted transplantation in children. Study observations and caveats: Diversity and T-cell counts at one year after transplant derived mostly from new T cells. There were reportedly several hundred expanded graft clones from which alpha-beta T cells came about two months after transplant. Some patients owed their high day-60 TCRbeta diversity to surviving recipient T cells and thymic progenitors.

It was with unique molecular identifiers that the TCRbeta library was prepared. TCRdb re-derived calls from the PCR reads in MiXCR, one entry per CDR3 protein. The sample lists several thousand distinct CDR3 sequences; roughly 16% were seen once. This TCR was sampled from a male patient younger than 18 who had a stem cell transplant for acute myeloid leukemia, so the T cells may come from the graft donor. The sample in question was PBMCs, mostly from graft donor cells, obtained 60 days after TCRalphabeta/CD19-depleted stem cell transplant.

The DNA of the CDR3 is TGTGCCAGCAGCCAAGCCCAGGGGGGTAGTCTTGGCGCGGAGACCCAGTACTTC. Protein sequence: CASSQAQGGSLGAETQYF. This chain joins TRBV4-2 and TRBJ2-5; possibly TRBD1 for D (7 bases). The CDR3 has 18 residues. CDR1 is LGHNA, CDR2 YNFKEQ, per germline. V lost 1 base, J lost 5 bases, and 23 bases lay in between.